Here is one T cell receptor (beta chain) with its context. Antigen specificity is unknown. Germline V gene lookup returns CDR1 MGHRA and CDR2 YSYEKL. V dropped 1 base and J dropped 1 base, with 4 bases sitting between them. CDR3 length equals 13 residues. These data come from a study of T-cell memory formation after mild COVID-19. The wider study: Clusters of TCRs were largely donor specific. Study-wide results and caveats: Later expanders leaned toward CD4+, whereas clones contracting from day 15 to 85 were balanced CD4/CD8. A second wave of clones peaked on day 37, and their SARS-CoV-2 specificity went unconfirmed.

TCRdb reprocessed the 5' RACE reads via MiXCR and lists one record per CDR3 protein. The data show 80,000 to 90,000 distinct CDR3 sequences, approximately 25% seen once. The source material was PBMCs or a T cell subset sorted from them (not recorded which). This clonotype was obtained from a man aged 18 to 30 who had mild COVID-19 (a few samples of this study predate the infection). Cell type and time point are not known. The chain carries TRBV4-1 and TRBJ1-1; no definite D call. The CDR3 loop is CASSQATNTEAFF. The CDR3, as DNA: TGCGCCAGCAGCCAAGCTACGAACACTGAAGCTTTCTTT.